The 31 T cell receptor beta chains below all came from one sample that was sequenced in a study of CD8+ T cells in alopecia areata. The treatment denotes: oral pan-JAK inhibitor, 5-10 mg twice daily. The authors extracted RNA and reverse transcribed it into cDNA as the sequencing template. Data came from immunoSEQ multiplex PCR; TCRdb stores just in-frame clones and leaves some out. The sample has about 200,000 clones, 45% to 75% seen once. The specimen comprised CD4+ T cells sorted from blood, sampled at week 4, from a patient treated with tofacitinib. The receptors were gathered from a human donor with alopecia areata.

About this clone: Other DNA sequences from this sample encode an identical CDR3 as well. The chain combines TRBV29-1 with TRBJ2-5, with 7 bases that match TRBD1. V shed 3 bases, J shed 4 bases, and the junction held 2 bases outside the gene matches. CDR1 and CDR2 (germline): SQVTM, ANQGSEA. The CDR3 covers 12 residues. CDR3 nucleotide sequence: TGCAGCGTTGACAGGGGGAGAGAGACCCAGTACTTC. Protein product: CSVDRGRETQYF.

The chain couples TRBV12-5 to TRBJ2-5; TRBD1 matches 9 bases. CDR3 length equals 15 residues. Per germline, CDR1 LGHNT and CDR2 FRNRAP. J was trimmed by 1 base and V by 4 bases; bases with no gene match: 4. The CDR3 region has the DNA TGTGCTAGTGGTTCGGGACAGGGACCCCAAGAGACCCAGTACTTC. Translated: CASGSGQGPQETQYF. Full variable domain (outside the CDR3, taken from reference TRBV12-5 and TRBJ2-5): DARVTQTPRHKVTEMGQEVTMRCQPILGHNTVFWYRQTMMQGLELLAYFRNRAPLDDSGMPKDRFSAEMPDATLATLKIQPSEPRDSAVYFCASGSGQGPQETQYFGPGTRLLVL.

To note about this clone: Other DNA sequences in the same sample also yield this CDR3. The gene calls are TRBV9 and TRBJ2-3, with D tentatively TRBD2 (5 bases). The CDR3 loop spans 16 amino acids. V was shortened by 0 bases and J by 3 bases, with 14 bases between the two germline ends. In germline, CDR1 is SGDLS, CDR2 YYNGEE. CDR3 nucleotides: TGTGCCAGCAGCGTAGGTGATGGGAGATTGACAGATACGCAGTATTTT. As protein: CASSVGDGRLTDTQYF.

The V call is TRBV15, the J call TRBJ1-4; possible D gene TRBD1, 6 bases. This CDR3 region has 17 residues. Germline V gives CDR1 LNHNV, CDR2 YYDKDF (reference sequence). Between the trimmed V and J ends, which lost 2 bases and 4 bases, there was a span of 17 bases. The CDR3 spells CATSRPPFRGLNEKLFF. The CDR3 nucleotides read TGTGCCACCAGCAGACCCCCCTTCAGGGGCCTTAATGAAAAACTGTTTTTT.

The chain uses TRBV4-3 and TRBJ1-5; D not certain. The CDR3 is made up of 15 amino acids. Germline CDR1 and CDR2: LGHNA and YSLEER. Trimming left V 0 bases short and J 3 bases short, with 9 bases between. CDR3 amino acids: CASSQDLSANQPQHF. Written as DNA, the CDR3 is TGCGCCAGCAGCCAAGATCTGTCAGCCAATCAGCCCCAGCATTTT.

The J gene is TRBJ1-5, the V gene TRBV29-1; D perhaps matches TRBD1 (6 bases). The CDR3 contains 14 residues. Germline CDR1 SQVTM, CDR2 ANQGSEA. The ends were cut back, 1 base at V and 5 bases at J, with 12 bases in the middle. CDR3 protein: CSVEVGAGDQPQHF. For the CDR3, the DNA is TGCAGCGTTGAAGTGGGGGCAGGGGATCAGCCCCAGCATTTT.

The genes are TRBV19 and TRBJ1-2; the match to TRBD1 covers 7 bases. CDR3 length: 13 amino acids. V lost 1 base to trimming and J lost 8 bases; unmatched junction nucleotides: 4. CDR1 LNHDA and CDR2 SQIVND come from the germline V gene (reference sequence). For the CDR3, the DNA is TGTGCCAGTAGTATAGGGACAGGAGGCGGCTACACCTTC. Amino acid sequence: CASSIGTGGGYTF. Drawing the rest from reference TRBV19 and TRBJ1-2, the complete variable domain is DGGITQSPKYLFRKEGQNVTLSCEQNLNHDAMYWYRQDPGQGLRLIYYSQIVNDFQKGDIAEGYSVSREKKESFPLTVTSAQKNPTAFYLCASSIGTGGGYTFGSGTRLTVV.

This clone was counted only a few times. The chain couples TRBV10-3 to TRBJ2-2, with 9 bases that match TRBD1. This CDR3 spans 18 amino acids. V lost 3 bases to trimming and J lost 2 bases; unmatched junction nucleotides: 10. Germline CDR1 reads ENHRY; CDR2 reads SYGVKD. CDR3 DNA sequence: TGTGCCATCAGTGAAAAGCCTCCGGGACAGGGAAACACCGGGGAGCTGTTTTTT. Translated, it gives CAISEKPPGQGNTGELFF.

This clone was seen a few times. The rearrangement links TRBV5-1 to TRBJ2-5, with D perhaps TRBD2 (6 bases). V lost 5 bases and J lost 0, with 11 bases in between. CDR1 is SGHRS, CDR2 YFSETQ, per germline. This CDR3 is built from 14 residues. DNA for the CDR3: TGCGCCAGCAGGGGGGGAATCCACCAAGAGACCCAGTACTTC. It specifies CASRGGIHQETQYF.

CDR3 amino acids: CASSNRDNEQFF. The CDR3 DNA reads TGTGCCAGCAGCAACAGGGACAATGAGCAGTTCTTC. The chain carries TRBV7-9 and TRBJ2-1; a possible D gene is TRBD1 (6 bases). Trimming took off 5 bases at V and 5 bases at J, with 7 bases between the two ends. CDR1 is SEHNR, CDR2 FQNEAQ, per germline (reference sequence). The CDR3 sequence is 12 residues long.

The V call is TRBV28, the J call TRBJ2-5; 7 positions agree with TRBD1. V shed 3 bases and J 5 bases; nucleotides not matched to a gene: 9. The CDR3 has 15 amino acids. In germline, CDR1 is MDHEN, CDR2 SYDVKM. CDR3 amino acids: CASSLLAGGVETQYF. In nucleotides, the CDR3 is TGTGCCAGCAGTTTGTTGGCAGGGGGAGTGGAGACCCAGTACTTC.

The V and J genes are TRBV5-1 and TRBJ1-1; TRBD1 agrees at 7 bases. J was trimmed by 6 bases and V by 4 bases; bases with no gene match: 6. The CDR3 loop spans 13 amino acids. Per the germline V gene, CDR1 is SGHRS and CDR2 is YFSETQ. The CDR3 region has the DNA TGCGCCAGCAGCGTACAGGGGAGCGCTGAAGCTTTCTTT. Translation gives CASSVQGSAEAFF. The full variable domain, its missing parts supplied by reference TRBV5-1 and TRBJ1-1, is KAGVTQTPRYLIKTRGQQVTLSCSPISGHRSVSWYQQTPGQGLQFLFEYFSETQRNKGNFPGRFSGRQFSNSRSEMNVSTLELGDSALYLCASSVQGSAEAFFGQGTRLTVV.

This clone was counted ten times or more. Relative to the germline gene, one junction end is altered; a read error may explain this. This sequence joins TRBV18 and TRBJ2-4, with D perhaps matching TRBD1 (6 bases). CDR1 is KGHSH, CDR2 LQKENI, per germline. The CDR3 totals 12 residues. DNA of the CDR3: TGTGCCAGCTCACCACCTACAGGGCCGGGAAAGTTC. Amino acid sequence: CASSPPTGPGKF.

This chain links TRBV18 with TRBJ1-3; D unresolved. Germline values: CDR1 KGHSH, CDR2 LQKENI. There are 15 residues in the CDR3. Trimming removed 3 bases at V and 0 bases at J, with 9 bases between. The CDR3 DNA follows: TGTGCCAGCTCACCGGGAGCATCCTCTGGAAACACCATATATTTT. As protein: CASSPGASSGNTIYF.

The chain recombines TRBV13 with TRBJ2-4; no definite D call. V lost 8 bases to trimming and J lost 4 bases, with 24 bases between them. Germline V gene sequence: CDR1 PRHDT, CDR2 FYEKMQ (reference sequence). The CDR3 length is 17 residues. This CDR3 is CASADGRRITGKNIQYF. DNA of the CDR3: TGTGCCAGCGCGGACGGCCGAAGGATAACTGGAAAAAACATTCAGTACTTC.

The rearrangement links TRBV29-1 to TRBJ2-3; TRBD2 might be the D (5 bases). This CDR3 comprises 14 residues. The V and J ends lost 6 bases and 1 base respectively, with 14 bases between them. CDR1 and CDR2 from the germline V gene are SQVTM and ANQGSEA. CDR3 sequence reads: CSVHGDSGTDTQYF. The CDR3 DNA sequence: TGCAGCGTCCACGGGGATTCCGGCACAGATACGCAGTATTTT.

The J gene is TRBJ2-2, the V gene TRBV30; possible D gene TRBD2, 6 bases. V was trimmed by 2 bases and J by 8 bases, leaving 12 bases between them. Per the germline V gene, CDR1 is GTSNPN and CDR2 is SVGIG (reference sequence). This CDR3 has 13 residues. CDR3 nucleotide sequence: TGTGCCTGGAGTACCGGGGGATATGGGGAGCTGTTTTTT. This codes for CAWSTGGYGELFF.

The V gene is TRBV4-1, the J gene TRBJ2-5; TRBD1 matches at 7 bases. CDR1 MGHRA and CDR2 YSYEKL come from the germline V gene. The junction had 9 bases not matched to a gene; V was cut back by 4 bases and J by 1 base. This CDR3 region has 16 residues. CDR3 region: CASSPRQGGAQETQYF. CDR3 nucleotide sequence: TGCGCCAGCAGCCCCAGACAGGGTGGGGCCCAAGAGACCCAGTACTTC.

This clone has only a few counts. The rearrangement uses TRBV10-3 and TRBJ2-2; tentatively, D is TRBD1 or TRBD2 (5 bases each). The germline V and J ends were trimmed by 2 bases and 5 bases, with 6 bases remaining between them. The CDR3 loop spans 13 amino acids. Germline V gives CDR1 ENHRY, CDR2 SYGVKD. Here the CDR3 DNA reads TGTGCCATCAGTGAGGAGGGGACCGGGGAGCTGTTTTTT. Translation: CAISEEGTGELFF.

The J gene is TRBJ1-1, the V gene TRBV7-8; D is undetermined. V lost 1 base to trimming and J lost 0 bases, with 6 bases between them. Germline assignment: CDR1 SGHVS and CDR2 FQNEAQ. The CDR3 is made up of 14 amino acids. CDR3 DNA sequence: TGTGCCAGCAGCTTAGTCGCCCTGAACACTGAAGCTTTCTTT. Translation gives CASSLVALNTEAFF.

The V call is TRBV18, the J call TRBJ2-3; D perhaps matches TRBD2 (6 bases). There are 13 residues in the CDR3. The V gene's germline CDR1 is KGHSH and CDR2 LQKENI. The V and J ends lost 4 bases and 5 bases respectively, with 10 bases between them. CDR3 bases: TGTGCCAGCTCACTCGGGACTCAAGATACGCAGTATTTT. Amino acid sequence: CASSLGTQDTQYF. Full variable domain (rest looked up from reference TRBV18 and TRBJ2-3): NAGVMQNPRHLVRRRGQEARLRCSPMKGHSHVYWYRQLPEEGLKFMVYLQKENIIDESGMPKERFSAEFPKEGPSILRIQQVVRGDSAAYFCASSLGTQDTQYFGPGTRLTVL.

This clone was observed a handful of times. The chain has TRBV19 and TRBJ1-1; no clear D gene. V lost 11 bases to trimming and J lost 1 base, with 14 bases between them. The CDR3 contains 13 residues. Germline CDR1 is LNHDA and CDR2 is SQIVND (reference sequence). The CDR3 DNA is TGTGCCTCTCGAGGCAGTGAGAACACTGAAGCTTTCTTT. Translating it yields CASRGSENTEAFF.

This chain uses TRBV9 with TRBJ1-2, with D possibly TRBD1 on 6 matching bases. The V and J ends lost 5 bases and 2 bases respectively, with 19 bases between them. CDR3 length equals 16 residues. Germline lookup yields CDR1 SGDLS and CDR2 YYNGEE. The CDR3 bases are TGTGCCAGCAGAGACACCTACGGGGGGCCCAACTATGGCTACACCTTC. Translating it yields CASRDTYGGPNYGYTF.

The chain uses TRBV11-2 and TRBJ2-5; tentatively, D is TRBD1 (5 bases). This CDR3 region has 17 residues. Germline V CDR1 and CDR2: SGHAT, FQNNGV. Deletions cut 3 bases from V and 1 base from J, with 18 bases between. The CDR3 protein is CASSFLRGTEVQETQYF. The CDR3 region has the DNA TGTGCCAGCAGCTTTCTTAGGGGCACAGAGGTCCAAGAGACCCAGTACTTC.

The chain recombines TRBV15 with TRBJ2-3, with TRBD1 matching over 8 bases. CDR1 is LNHNV and CDR2 is YYDKDF in the germline V gene (reference sequence). CDR3 size: 15 residues. After removal of 1 base from V and 6 bases from J, the junction contained 6 bases not matched to a gene. The CDR3: CATSRAGGGGDTQYF. CDR3 nucleotides: TGTGCCACCAGCAGAGCAGGGGGCGGCGGGGATACGCAGTATTTT.

V gene TRBV10-3 combines with J gene TRBJ2-7, with 9 bases identical to TRBD1. The CDR3 is made up of 14 amino acids. Germline V gene lookup returns CDR1 ENHRY and CDR2 SYGVKD. V shed 6 bases and J 0 bases; nucleotides not matched to a gene: 3. The CDR3 nucleotides are TGTGCCATCAGCGGGACAGGGCTCTCCTACGAGCAGTACTTC. Residues: CAISGTGLSYEQYF.

The CDR3 nucleotides are TGTGCCACCAGCAGAGACCGGGCGAGGGATGGCTACACCTTC. This codes for CATSRDRARDGYTF. The chain recombines TRBV15 with TRBJ1-2; no firm D call. CDR1 LNHNV and CDR2 YYDKDF come from the germline V gene (reference sequence). V was pared by 0 bases and J by 6 bases, with 11 bases between. The CDR3 covers 14 residues.

The chain recombines TRBV4-1 with TRBJ1-1, with unresolved D. This CDR3 has 11 amino acids. Germline V gene data show CDR1 as MGHRA and CDR2 as YSYEKL. Trimming removed 4 bases from V and 8 bases from J, with 8 bases in between. This CDR3 is CASSREGEAFF. The CDR3, as DNA: TGCGCCAGCAGCCGAGAGGGAGAAGCTTTCTTT.

The chain carries TRBV30 and TRBJ1-3; D remains unclear. There are 12 residues in the CDR3. V lost 8 bases and J 3 bases, leaving 11 bases between the germline ends. The germline gives CDR1 GTSNPN, CDR2 SVGIG (reference sequence). As DNA, the CDR3 is TGTGCCAGAGCTGAGGGTGGAAACACCATATATTTT. The encoded protein is CARAEGGNTIYF.

The rearrangement joins TRBV29-1 to TRBJ1-2; unclear D gene. This CDR3 comprises 13 residues. Trimming pared 0 bases from V and 4 bases from J, leaving 9 bases between. Germline V gives CDR1 SQVTM, CDR2 ANQGSEA. The CDR3 coding sequence is TGCAGCGTTGAAGATAGCGGGAGCTATGGCTACACCTTC. Translated, it gives CSVEDSGSYGYTF.

The rearrangement uses TRBV18 and TRBJ1-6, with a possible D match to TRBD1 (6 bases). CDR1 KGHSH and CDR2 LQKENI come from the germline V gene. Trimming removed 6 bases from V and 8 bases from J, with 17 bases in between. The CDR3 is 15 residues long. The CDR3 DNA sequence: TGTGCCAGCTCTCGCACAGGGATGGAGGATTCACCCCTCCACTTT. Protein product: CASSRTGMEDSPLHF.